A selection of T cell receptor beta chains follows, all from one sample in a study of cytomegalovirus exposure and HLA in healthy donors. The protocol was immunoSEQ multiplex PCR, while the TCRdb copy is restricted to in-frame clones and leaves out a portion. The sample holds 150,000 to 200,000 clones, 84% seen once. The source material was PBMCs. These receptors originate from a boy under 10 years old in good health and CMV-seronegative. CDR3s leave out the opening cysteine and the closing phenylalanine or tryptophan.

j_call v_call cdr3_aa
TRBJ1-1 TRBV6-6 ASSYRDTEAF
NA TRBV30 AWSVKRGEPSYEQY
TRBJ1-3 TRBV6-5 ASGSSGRAGNTIY
TRBJ2-7 TRBV5-6 ASSSLGQGGLYEQY
TRBJ1-5 TRBV29-1 SVDVGADQPQH
TRBJ1-1 TRBV29-1 SVDRGQGAVGAF
TRBJ1-1 TRBV27 ASSRDRVTEAF
TRBJ1-1 TRBV14 ASSLGGEAF
TRBJ1-2 TRBV5-1 ASSISGQNYGYT
TRBJ2-1 TRBV2 ASGRSGVNEQF
TRBJ2-1 TRBV7-8 ASSLAFGTDNEQF
TRBJ2-5 TRBV9 ASSAGGTSAETQY
TRBJ2-5 TRBV2 ASSDLGAPEWETQY
TRBJ2-7 TRBV2 ASSENSLYEQY
TRBJ2-1 TRBV5-1 ASRSETRRSYNEQF
TRBJ1-2 TRBV10-2 ASSEISGTGGGYT
TRBJ2-1 TRBV27 ASSPLVAGGSNEQF
TRBJ2-7 TRBV7-9 ASTGQEGYEQY
TRBJ2-2 TRBV6-5 ASSYRGGWLPGELF
TRBJ1-5 TRBV6-6 ASSARSWGLQPQH
TRBJ1-2 TRBV5-4 ASSPDRGGHYGYT
TRBJ1-4 TRBV7-9 ASSLDSQPNEKLF
TRBJ1-2 TRBV7-9 ASSLLTTGYGYT
TRBJ2-1 TRBV2 ASRPTVLAGYNEQF
TRBJ1-2 TRBV30 AWSVGGYGYT
TRBJ1-1 TRBV5-1 ASSAGQDRVTTEAF
TRBJ1-4 TRBV5-1 ASSLAPDRGREKLF
TRBJ1-5 TRBV5-4 ASSRGGGDGNQPQH
TRBJ2-7 TRBV7-9 ASSLARFGSYEQY
TRBJ2-7 TRBV27 ASSALRLAGGYEQY
TRBJ2-3 TRBV9 ASSVEREIYGTDTQY
TRBJ1-2 TRBV6-5 ASSYARGGGYT
TRBJ2-7 TRBV7-9 ASSFRTGGDPYEQY
TRBJ2-5 TRBV6-1 ASSLGLDQETQY
TRBJ2-7 TRBV10-3 AISNSGTTYEQY
TRBJ2-7 TRBV5-4 ASSLGDRGYEQY
TRBJ1-5 TRBV7-2 ASSSGANQPQH
TRBJ1-1 TRBV11-2 ASSLQGDTEAF
TRBJ1-5 TRBV18 ASSPQRVTYSNQPQH
TRBJ2-7 TRBV27 ASSPSLGTSSYEQY
TRBJ2-3 TRBV6-1 AGTLGLAGVDTQY
TRBJ1-4 TRBV7-9 ASSRGTADSNEKLF
TRBJ2-7 TRBV7-9 ASSYTSYEQY
TRBJ2-3 TRBV6-5 ASTHLSNSDTQY
TRBJ1-2 TRBV2 ASSEARRTDPHGYT
TRBJ2-5 TRBV19 ASSIAEGPETQY
TRBJ2-1 TRBV7-9 ASSLGKAGPYNEQF
TRBJ2-7 TRBV25-1 ASRSRTGQGTYEQY
TRBJ2-3 TRBV2 ASSGSPSTDTQY